This TCR beta chain stems from a study of T cells in Graves' hyperthyroidism and ophthalmopathy. The wider study: Staff took peripheral blood when the initial diagnosis was made, before any treatment began. Study outcomes and limitations: Most thyroid clonotypes expanded above 0.001 appeared in blood too.

Exclusion criteria comprised uncontrolled infection, other autoimmune disease, pregnancy or lactation. There are many counts of this clonotype. The antigen remains undetermined. RNA transcripts were the template for amplifying TCR beta CDR3 regions. TCR CDR3 underwent first-round RT-PCR with the HTBI primer set. Each CDR3 protein is one row after TCRdb ran MiXCR on the multiplex PCR reads. The table shows around 280,000 distinct CDR3 sequences, with roughly an eighth occurring only once. This CDR3 contains 14 residues. Germline V gives CDR1 SGHAT, CDR2 FQNNGV. Deletions cut 1 base from V and 0 bases from J, with 5 bases between.

The receptor was isolated from a woman aged 40 to 55 with Graves' hyperthyroidism. The chain employs TRBV11-2 and TRBJ2-3; D gene unclear. Sequenced: blood. The CDR3 sequence: CASSLAVSTDTQYF. DNA of the CDR3: TGTGCCAGCAGCTTAGCGGTGAGCACAGATACGCAGTATTTT.